This TCR beta chain stems from a study of circulating and synovial CD4+ cells in juvenile arthritis (dated by TCRdb to the mid-2010s). Background on the whole study: Within each patient, the TCRbeta CDR3 repertoires of synovial CD4 T cells, bulk blood CD4 T cells and circulating HLA-DR+ CD4 T cells were compared. Repertoire sequencing was performed with the aim of confirming enrichment of synovial clonotypes in a circulating synovial-like CD4 T cell subset.

The sequenced samples came from patients who had active juvenile idiopathic arthritis. Cells were sorted immediately after thawing, with dead cells excluded using Live/Dead Fixable Near-IR Stain. CDR1 and CDR2, per the germline V gene, are MDHEN and SYDVKM. The CDR3 contains 13 residues, cysteine and phenylalanine counted. Of the read, only the CDR3 DNA is kept; its 39 bases are in frame from base 1. V is pared back by 1 base and J by 5 bases, with 5 bases lying between the germline termini. As regards this clone: The specificity of this receptor is unknown. Qualities for individual bases were not recorded, and no much larger clone is one base off.

Results the study describes overall, beyond this receptor: Because overlap with synovium rose as sequencing depth increased, the measured fractions of shared clonotypes likely underestimated the overlap of the full repertoire. Circulating pathogenic-like lymphocytes clustered with synovial T cells and shared a substantially higher fraction of CDR3 sequences with synovium than bulk blood. Synovial and circulating pathogenic-like lymphocyte repertoires were less diverse than bulk blood CD4 repertoires, and some CPL samples were as oligoclonal as synovium. Because T cell genome counts in CPL samples and bulk blood CD4 samples differed by at least an order of magnitude, sample-size effects were addressed. No difference between circulating pathogenic-like lymphocytes and bulk blood T cells was detected by traditional Vbeta family usage analysis.

The library was produced with the immunoSEQ multiplex PCR assay. An external provider performed TCRbeta CDR3 sequencing as a commercial service. Per the original workflow: The analyses used productive nucleotide sequences together with amino acid sequences obtained by in silico translation. Diversity was measured with Renyi entropy across alpha values, using the median of 200 repeated subsamples to equalise sample size. The distance between each pair of repertoires was calculated as one minus the Chao-modified Jaccard index, which corrects for under-sampling, and this distance was used for clustering. Frequency-weighted overlap with synovial clonotypes was computed at 200 sample sizes with 200 draws without replacement at each size, and the value at the size of the smaller sample was reported. As stored in TCRdb, this immuneACCESS dataset retains in-frame rearrangements with V and J assigned. A fraction of the clones does not appear; measured against another copy, unresolved V genes explain less than half of the discrepancy, and the remainder lacks a known reason. From that table come the V and J calls and clone size; the DNA was used to work out D and trimming. The sample records around 35,000 clones, less than 97% of which are singletons. 0.15% to 0.2% of the sample lies in the top ten.

Input material: CD4+ T cells from blood. The receptor's source is a human donor with juvenile idiopathic arthritis. The chain is encoded by TRBV28 joined to TRBJ2-2, with the identity of the D gene unclear. The CDR3 here reads CASSLFLTGELFF. The DNA sequence follows: TGTGCCAGCAGTTTATTTCTTACCGGGGAGCTGTTTTTT.